The 8 T cell receptor beta chains below all came from one sample that was sequenced in a study of HIV-infected patients and healthy controls. 500 ng RNA was reverse transcribed with alpha and beta constant-region primers. Each of the alpha and beta chains got its own library through chain-specific third strand synthesis with indices. TCRdb independently ran MiXCR on the 5' RACE reads; one entry per CDR3 protein. Here the sample spans over 15,000 distinct CDR3 sequences, around a tenth being singletons. Whole blood was used without fractionation, so all unsorted peripheral T cells were included. Sequenced: blood. All receptors come from an adult in good health.

In this sample, this clonotype is medium-sized. The rearrangement uses TRBV7-9 and TRBJ2-1; TRBD2 aligns across 13 bases. Germline V lookup: CDR1 SEHNR, CDR2 FQNEAQ (reference sequence). The CDR3 length is 16 residues. Trimming at V came to 1 base and at J to 8 bases, leaving 5 bases not matched to a gene. The CDR3 sequence is CASSLGTSGSYHEQFF. DNA for the CDR3: TGTGCCAGCAGCTTAGGGACTAGCGGGAGTTATCATGAGCAGTTCTTC.

This chain connects TRBV25-1 to TRBJ1-5; D remains ambiguous. Germline-derived CDR1 and CDR2 are MGHDK and SYGVNS. Trimming removed 4 bases from V and 1 base from J, with 2 bases in between. This CDR3 is built from 12 residues. CDR3 region: CASSGSNQPQHF. The CDR3 DNA reads TGTGCCAGCAGTGGCAGCAATCAGCCCCAGCATTTT. The full variable domain, completed using reference TRBV25-1 and TRBJ1-5, is EADIYQTPRYLVIGTGKKITLECSQTMGHDKMYWYQQDPGMELHLIHYSYGVNSTEKGDLSSESTVSRIRTEHFPLTLESARPSHTSQYLCASSGSNQPQHFGDGTRLSIL.

The chain is built from TRBV20-1 and TRBJ1-5, with unresolved D. CDR1 and CDR2 (germline): DFQATT, SNEGSKA (reference sequence). V was cut by 5 bases and J by 2 bases, with 13 bases left in between. CDR3 length equals 14 residues. CDR3 bases: TGCAGTGCTTCCGACCGGCGGGGCAATCAGCCCCAGCATTTT. Translating gives CSASDRRGNQPQHF.

The rearrangement joins TRBV19 to TRBJ2-6; D possibly corresponds to TRBD2 (6 bases). The V gene lost 7 bases and the J gene lost 4 bases, with 20 bases spanning the gap. This CDR3 spans 17 amino acids. Germline V gene data show CDR1 as LNHDA and CDR2 as SQIVND (reference sequence). CDR3 sequence: CASTPYMGGPGANVLTF. The CDR3, as DNA: TGTGCCAGTACCCCATATATGGGGGGACCCGGGGCCAACGTCCTGACTTTC. Looking up the rest from reference TRBV19 and TRBJ2-6 gives the full variable domain: DGGITQSPKYLFRKEGQNVTLSCEQNLNHDAMYWYRQDPGQGLRLIYYSQIVNDFQKGDIAEGYSVSREKKESFPLTVTSAQKNPTAFYLCASTPYMGGPGANVLTFGAGSRLTVL.

This clonotype has ten or more counts. The chain's CDR3 is CASSSQGAGELFF. In nucleotides, the CDR3 is TGTGCCAGCAGTTCTCAGGGGGCCGGGGAGCTGTTTTTT. The chain is built from TRBV28 and TRBJ2-2; TRBD1 matches at 7 bases. Germline V lookup: CDR1 MDHEN, CDR2 SYDVKM. This CDR3 is 13 amino acids long. J lost 6 bases, V lost 4 bases, and 2 bases had no gene match.

Relative to its sample, this clonotype is medium-sized. This sequence joins TRBV15 and TRBJ1-1; D is undetermined. Trimming removed 0 bases from V and 6 bases from J, with 17 bases in between. CDR1 and CDR2 (germline): LNHNV, YYDKDF (reference sequence). The CDR3 totals 16 residues. The CDR3 nucleotides read TGTGCCACCAGCAGAGATTATGCCGTCACGACCCCTGAAGCTTTCTTT. Amino acid sequence: CATSRDYAVTTPEAFF. The variable domain in full, completed from reference TRBV15 and TRBJ1-1, reads DAMVIQNPRYQVTQFGKPVTLSCSQTLNHNVMYWYQQKSSQAPKLLFHYYDKDFNNEADTPDNFQSRRPNTSFCFLDIRSPGLGDTAMYLCATSRDYAVTTPEAFFGQGTRLTVV.

This clonotype is deemed medium-sized (0.01 to 0.1%). J is TRBJ2-1 and V is TRBV10-2; 10 nucleotides align to TRBD2. Trimming at V came to 0 bases and at J to 7 bases, leaving 15 bases not matched to a gene. CDR1 is WSHSY and CDR2 is SAAADI in the germline V gene. The CDR3 totals 19 residues. The CDR3 sequence is CASSESRPATLAGGNEQFF. The CDR3 bases are TGCGCCAGCAGTGAGTCGAGACCCGCAACCTTAGCGGGAGGTAATGAGCAGTTCTTC.

This clonotype was detected many times. The CDR3 loop reads CASSFLGITHDEQFF. The CDR3 nucleotides are TGTGCCAGCAGTTTTCTTGGGATTACCCACGATGAGCAGTTCTTC. The chain employs TRBV25-1 and TRBJ2-1, with unresolved D. Germline assignment: CDR1 MGHDK and CDR2 SYGVNS. This CDR3 has 15 amino acids. The V gene lost 5 bases and the J gene lost 8 bases, with 19 bases spanning the gap.